One T cell receptor (beta chain) is described in this entry. Its antigen is not known. The CDR3 is 14 amino acids. Germline loops: CDR1 SGHRS, CDR2 YFSETQ. After removal of 4 bases from V and 8 bases from J, the junction contained 8 bases not matched to a gene. Clones were read by immunoSEQ multiplex PCR, and TCRdb kept only the in-frame ones, dropping some. The table lists around 37,000 clones, around nine tenths of them singletons. This entry is derived from a study of PD-1 blockade in classical Hodgkin lymphoma. General study results and limits: Patients with an early start, nivolumab under 1 year after ASCT, were excluded. Baseline diversity was lower in partial responders and progressors than complete responders.

Time point described: cycle 4 day 1 (C4D1), after five to seven weeks of nivolumab. Every patient was affected by relapse after autologous stem cell transplantation, while exposure to brentuximab vedotin was not uniform. Investigators isolated CD4+ T cells from thawed PBMCs through magnetic negative selection. Here the sequenced sample was CD4+ T cells from blood, taken before the fourth cycle of nivolumab. The chain links TRBV5-1 to TRBJ1-4, with 7 bases fitting TRBD1. The receptor was isolated from a human donor with classical Hodgkin lymphoma. This CDR3 is CASSIGQVKEKLFF. CDR3 in DNA: TGCGCCAGCAGCATAGGACAGGTGAAAGAAAAACTGTTTTTT.